The sequence of this T cell receptor beta chain was determined in a study of blood T cell repertoires in COVID-19. Study in general: Specimens from acute and convalescent COVID-19 originated in the United States, Italy and Spain. Nucleic acid was either cDNA or gDNA, and it came from T cells, B-cell-depleted T cells, or PBMCs.

Germline-derived CDR1 and CDR2 are SGDLS and YYNGEE. The CDR3 consists of 17 residues. The V segment lost 4 bases and the J segment 4 bases; nucleotides outside the gene matches: 13. TCRdb's table, derived via immunoSEQ multiplex PCR, lists solely in-frame clones and lacks some. The sample yields about 280,000 clones, around 90% seen once. This clonotype was sampled from a woman in her forties or fifties who had recovered from COVID-19. The chain joins TRBV9 to TRBJ1-2; 10 nucleotides line up with TRBD1. Sequencing was done on a sample of peripheral blood. Here the CDR3 reads CASSSGTGQGRGYGYTF. CDR3 sequence (DNA): TGTGCCAGCAGCTCTGGGACGGGACAGGGGAGGGGCTATGGCTACACCTTC.